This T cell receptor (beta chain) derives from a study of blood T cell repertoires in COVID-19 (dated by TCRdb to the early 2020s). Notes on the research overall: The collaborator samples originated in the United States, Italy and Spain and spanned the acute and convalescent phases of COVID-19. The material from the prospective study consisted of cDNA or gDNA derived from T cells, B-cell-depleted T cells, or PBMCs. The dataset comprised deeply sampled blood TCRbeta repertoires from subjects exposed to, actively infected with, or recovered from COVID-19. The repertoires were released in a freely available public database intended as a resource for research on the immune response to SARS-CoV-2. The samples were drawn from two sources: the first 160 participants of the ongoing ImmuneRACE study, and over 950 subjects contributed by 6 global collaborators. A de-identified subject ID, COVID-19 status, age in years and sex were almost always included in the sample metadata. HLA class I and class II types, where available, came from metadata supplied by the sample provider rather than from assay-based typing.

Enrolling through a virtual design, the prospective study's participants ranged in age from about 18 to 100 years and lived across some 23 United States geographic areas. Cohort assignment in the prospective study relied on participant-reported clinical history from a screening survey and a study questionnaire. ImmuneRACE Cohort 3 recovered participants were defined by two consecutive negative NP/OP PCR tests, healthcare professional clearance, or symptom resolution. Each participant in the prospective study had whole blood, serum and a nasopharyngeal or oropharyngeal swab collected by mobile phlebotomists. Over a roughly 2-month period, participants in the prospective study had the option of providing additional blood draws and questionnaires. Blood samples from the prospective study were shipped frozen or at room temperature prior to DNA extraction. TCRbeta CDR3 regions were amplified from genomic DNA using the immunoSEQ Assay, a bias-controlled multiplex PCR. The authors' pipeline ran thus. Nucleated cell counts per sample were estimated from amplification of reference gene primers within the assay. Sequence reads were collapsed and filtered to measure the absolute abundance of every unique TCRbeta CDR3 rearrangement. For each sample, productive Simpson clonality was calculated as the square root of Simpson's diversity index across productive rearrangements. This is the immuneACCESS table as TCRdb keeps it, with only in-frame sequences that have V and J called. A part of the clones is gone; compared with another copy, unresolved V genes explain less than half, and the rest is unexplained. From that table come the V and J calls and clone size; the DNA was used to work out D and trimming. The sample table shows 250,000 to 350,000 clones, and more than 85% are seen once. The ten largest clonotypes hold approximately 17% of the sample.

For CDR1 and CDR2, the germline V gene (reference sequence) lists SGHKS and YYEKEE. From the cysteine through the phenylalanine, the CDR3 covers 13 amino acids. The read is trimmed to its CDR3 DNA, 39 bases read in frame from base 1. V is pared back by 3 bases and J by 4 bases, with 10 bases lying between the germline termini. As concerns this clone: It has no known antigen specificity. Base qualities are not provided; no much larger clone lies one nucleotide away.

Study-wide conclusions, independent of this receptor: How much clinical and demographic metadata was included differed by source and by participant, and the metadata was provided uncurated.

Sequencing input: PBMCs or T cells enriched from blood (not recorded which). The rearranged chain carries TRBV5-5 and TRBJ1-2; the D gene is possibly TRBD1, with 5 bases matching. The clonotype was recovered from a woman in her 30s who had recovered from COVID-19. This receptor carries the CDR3 CASSWDGSYGYTF. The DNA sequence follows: TGTGCCAGCAGCTGGGACGGGAGCTATGGCTACACCTTC. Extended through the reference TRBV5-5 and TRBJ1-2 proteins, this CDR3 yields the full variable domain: DAGVTQSPTHLIKTRGQQVTLRCSPISGHKSVSWYQQVLGQGPQFIFQYYEKEERGRGNFPDRFSARQFPNYSSELNVNALLLGDSALYLCASSWDGSYGYTFGSGTRLTVV.